This entry concerns a single TCR beta chain. It has no known antigen specificity. Qualities for individual bases were not recorded, and no much larger clone is one base off. The data derive from a study of long-term antiretroviral therapy in people with HIV (dated by TCRdb to between 2020 and 2023). Describing the broader study: Collection of the earliest samples took place about a decade ahead of the 2015 WHO recommendation for immediate ART, at a time when ART was typically delayed until CD4 counts fell. No cross-contamination during QIAcube processing turned up in test extractions that ran a monoclonal T-cell line alongside approximately 35 polyclonal samples. Among the roughly 30 participants with HIV, eleven were female. Whether ART initiation and durable HIV suppression were associated with changes in peripheral blood TRB repertoire composition and diversity was tested in a retrospective serial study. The cohort contributed 150 to 200 cryopreserved PBMC samples from under 35 adults with confirmed HIV infection, collected serially over a mean of roughly 6 years (range 1-12).

Inclusion was restricted to participants for whom at least one PBMC sample before ART initiation and at least two post-ART samples were available. Treatment was received in the United States of America by all participants with HIV. Before DNA extraction, cryopreserved samples containing about 0.9-11 million PBMC were thawed and washed. At the time of the earliest PBMC sample for each participant with HIV, ages ranged from about 23 to 60 years. Per participant, PBMC samples came from 1-4 timepoints prior to ART initiation and 2-8 timepoints following ART initiation, for a median of 7 samples. For every participant, serial HIV viral load, CD4+ T-cell count, ART history and demographic data were obtained. Using a Qiagen kit on a QIAcube, genomic DNA was extracted from unsorted PBMC, with samples processed in batches of 12. Reading from cysteine to phenylalanine, the CDR3 counts 16 amino acids. Just CDR3 DNA is preserved here, 48 bases in frame from base 1. V trim: 5 bases; J trim: 6 bases; unmatched bases: 9. CDR1 and CDR2 are drawn from the germline V gene (reference sequence): MNHEY, SMNVEV.

What the work shows at the level of the full study, not this receptor alone: Starting ART was linked to a significant rise in TRB diversity, yet even after long-term ART the diversity remained significantly lower than in transplant donor controls. The repertoire was dominated across all time points by expanded TRB clones identified before ART initiation, although this dominance was seen to fluctuate and to decrease in many PLHIV after ART. Inferences about post-ART repertoire changes are limited because no data were available on ART adherence, viral resistance or therapy changes. Compared with controls, HIV repertoires had narrower CDR3 length ranges, and the network structure pointed to an antigen-experienced repertoire that shifted only slightly toward naive after ART. Limited PBMC availability meant only the TCR beta chain was sequenced, without alpha chain pairing. The samples span the years 2004 to 2017, and the ART regimens used at that time may not be as effective as current regimens. Because cell numbers in pre-ART samples were limited, unsorted PBMC were profiled instead of sorted CD4+ and CD8+ T cells.

The immunoSEQ hsTCRB v3.0 assay was used at survey level resolution to sequence the TRB variable region. The targeted TRB sequencing depth was roughly 40,000-55,000 T-cell genomes per sample. TRB libraries were pooled and sequenced on an Illumina MiSeq using a v3 150-cycle kit. Turning to the authors' computational methods: Repertoire analysis was performed in R inside a reproducible Nextflow workflow that covered QC, data transformation and analysis. LymphoSeq2, an R package for AIRR-Seq data exploration, was used to implement custom analyses. A few samples yielding fewer than 5000 total TRB sequences were excluded, leaving more than 150 analyzed HIV repertoires. Among the 180 or so HIV repertoires that were kept, around 60 were collected before ART initiation and roughly 130 were collected after ART initiation. Repertoires were downsampled to 5000 TRB nucleotide sequences, with summary statistics averaged over 100 downsampling iterations. Only TRB sequences with CDR3 regions of at least seven amino acids were retained for analysis. Two measures captured diversity: a Shannon entropy-derived clonality score and the Gini coefficient. Repertoire networks linked the top 5000 CDR3 amino acid sequences whenever two sequences differed by an edit distance of one. GLIPH2 predicted antigen specificity groups and MHC restriction for TRB CDR3 amino acid sequences. CDR3 amino acid sequences were matched against VDJdb and McPAS-TCR to flag known CMV, EBV, HIV or tissue antigen associations. Pre-ART, post-ART and control groups were compared with Wilcoxon signed-rank tests and Holm-Bonferroni correction. TCRdb retrieved this table from immuneACCESS and kept in-frame rearrangements only. Not all clones are present; in checked studies, unresolved V genes account for under half, and no reason is known for the remainder. V, J and clone size are taken as reported in that table, and D and trimming were inferred from the DNA itself. This sample gives over 35,000 clones in total; around 88% of them show up just once. The leading ten clones occupy around 4.2% of the sample.

The sequenced sample was unsorted PBMCs, obtained just before starting antiretroviral therapy. The rearrangement joined TRBV27 to TRBJ2-3; TRBD2 matches 12 bases in the middle. This sequence was found in a woman aged 18-30 years with HIV. Here the CDR3 is given as CASSRGLGLAGDTQYF. At the DNA level, the sequence is TGTGCCAGCAGTAGGGGTTTGGGACTAGCGGGCGATACGCAGTATTTT.